What follows are 31 T cell receptor beta chains derived from one specimen sequenced in a study of blood T cell repertoires in COVID-19. The method was immunoSEQ multiplex PCR; TCRdb's version includes in-frame clones alone and lacks a portion of them. The sample holds 250,000 to 300,000 clones; 80% to 90% are singletons and the top ten take around 1.8%. The sequencing input was PBMCs or T cells enriched from blood (not recorded which). Receptors were obtained from a woman in her fifties or sixties who had recovered from COVID-19.

In DNA form, the CDR3 reads TGCGCCAGCAGCTCCCCGGGACTAGCGGGATCAAACTCCTACAATGAGCAGTTCTTC. Translated: CASSSPGLAGSNSYNEQFF. The chain has TRBV5-1 and TRBJ2-1, with 13 bases that match TRBD2. There are 19 residues in the CDR3. Trimming at V came to 3 bases and at J to 0 bases, leaving 9 bases not matched to a gene. In germline, CDR1 is SGHRS, CDR2 YFSETQ.

Details on this clone: Compared with germline, one end of the junction differs, possibly owing to a read error. The chain links TRBV24-1 to TRBJ2-1; 10 nucleotides line up with TRBD1. The CDR3 contains 11 residues. The germline V gene encodes CDR1 KGHDR and CDR2 SFDVKD. The DNA for the CDR3 is TGTGCCACCAGCCTGACAGGGGGCCGAATCTTC. Translating it yields CATSLTGGRIF.

This sequence joins TRBV2 and TRBJ1-4; 7 positions match TRBD1. Germline CDR1 SNHLY, CDR2 FYNNEI. The CDR3 spans 13 residues. The junction had 1 base not matched to a gene; V was cut back by 4 bases and J by 5 bases. DNA for the CDR3: TGTGCCAGCAGTGGGGACAGAAATGAAAAACTGTTTTTT. Protein: CASSGDRNEKLFF. Full variable domain (outside the CDR3, taken from reference TRBV2 and TRBJ1-4): EPEVTQTPSHQVTQMGQEVILRCVPISNHLYFYWYRQILGQKVEFLVSFYNNEISEKSEIFDDQFSVERPDGSNFTLKIRSTKLEDSAMYFCASSGDRNEKLFFGSGTQLSVL.

V usage is TRBV10-3 and J usage is TRBJ1-4; D uncertain. Trimming removed 6 bases from V and 8 bases from J, with 19 bases in between. The germline V gene has CDR1 ENHRY and CDR2 SYGVKD. This CDR3 has 15 amino acids. CDR3 in DNA: TGTGCCATCAGCGACAAATACACACGTGGGGAAAAACTGTTTTTT. Encoded protein: CAISDKYTRGEKLFF.

This clone appeared a single time. The V call is TRBV9, the J call TRBJ2-1; 7 bases align to TRBD1. V was pared by 4 bases and J by 7 bases, with 8 bases of the junction left unmatched. The CDR3 runs to 14 residues. Germline V CDR1 and CDR2: SGDLS, YYNGEE. CDR3: CASSLNIQGNEQFF. The CDR3 DNA reads as TGTGCCAGCAGCTTAAATATACAGGGGAATGAGCAGTTCTTC.

V gene TRBV18 combines with J gene TRBJ2-7; a possible D gene is TRBD1 (5 bases). Looked up from germline, CDR1 is KGHSH and CDR2 is LQKENI. This CDR3 spans 14 amino acids. Trimming removed 2 bases at V and 3 bases at J, with 11 bases between. CDR3 DNA sequence: TGTGCCAGCTCACCAAAAGGGGTTCACTACGAGCAGTACTTC. It translates to CASSPKGVHYEQYF.

This clone was recorded only once. The chain combines TRBV14 with TRBJ1-2; possible D gene TRBD1, 6 bases. Looked up from germline, CDR1 is SGHDN and CDR2 is FVKESK. V dropped 4 bases and J dropped 1 base, with 10 bases sitting between them. The CDR3 runs to 14 residues. CDR3 region: CASSPGHLNYGYTF. CDR3 DNA sequence: TGTGCCAGCAGCCCGGGACACCTTAACTATGGCTACACCTTC.

The chain is built from TRBV5-6 and TRBJ1-1; D is ambiguous. Germline CDR1 reads SGHDT; CDR2 reads YYEEEE. V was pared by 0 bases and J by 2 bases, with 8 bases between. The CDR3 sequence is 14 residues long. The CDR3 region has the DNA TGTGCCAGCAGCTTGGCGGCGGCCAACACTGAAGCTTTCTTT. This sequence encodes CASSLAAANTEAFF.

The chain uses TRBV7-6 and TRBJ2-3; 11 bases line up with TRBD2. Germline assignment: CDR1 SGHVS and CDR2 FNYEAQ. Losses at the gene ends were 4 bases for V and 0 bases for J; bases not matched to a gene: 0. The CDR3 sequence is 15 residues long. This chain's CDR3 is CASSWTSGSTDTQYF. Written as DNA, the CDR3 is TGTGCCAGCAGCTGGACTAGCGGGAGCACAGATACGCAGTATTTT.

This clone is a singleton in its sample. This rearrangement joins TRBV28 to TRBJ2-1; TRBD1 agrees at 8 bases. With 5 bases clipped from V and 9 bases from J, the junction kept 12 bases outside the gene matches. Germline V lookup: CDR1 MDHEN, CDR2 SYDVKM. The CDR3 totals 15 residues. The CDR3: CASSLRDRLFTEQFF. The CDR3, as DNA: TGTGCCAGCAGTCTCCGGGACAGGCTCTTCACTGAGCAGTTCTTC.

The chain links TRBV24-1 to TRBJ2-1, with TRBD1 identical over 12 bases. This CDR3 has 16 residues. The ends lost 4 bases at V and 10 bases at J; junction bases unmatched: 10. The germline V gene has CDR1 KGHDR and CDR2 SFDVKD. The CDR3 loop reads CATSEPGQGAVGEQFF. The CDR3, as DNA: TGTGCCACCAGTGAGCCGGGACAGGGGGCTGTCGGGGAGCAGTTCTTC.

The chain carries TRBV2 and TRBJ2-3; maybe TRBD2 (5 bases). Trimming pared 8 bases from V and 5 bases from J, leaving 14 bases between. Germline V gene sequence: CDR1 SNHLY, CDR2 FYNNEI. This CDR3 is built from 13 residues. The CDR3 DNA reads as TGTGCCAGCGTCGGGATGGGCAGAGATACGCAGTATTTT. As protein: CASVGMGRDTQYF.

This clone showed up just a few times. The CDR3 coding sequence is TGTGCCAGCAGTTTTCGGGATTTGAGTGGCTACACCTTC. Protein: CASSFRDLSGYTF. J is TRBJ1-2 and V is TRBV6-5; D remains ambiguous. Trimming pared 4 bases from V and 7 bases from J, leaving 13 bases between. The CDR3 covers 13 residues. From germline, CDR1 is MNHEY and CDR2 SVGAGI.

The chain combines TRBV2 with TRBJ2-1; D gene ambiguous. Germline CDR1 SNHLY, CDR2 FYNNEI. Trimming removed 4 bases from V and 10 bases from J, with 11 bases in between. The CDR3 loop spans 12 amino acids. The DNA of the CDR3 is TGTGCCAGCAGTGTATCTACCGTCGAGCAGTTCTTC. It yields the protein CASSVSTVEQFF.

The chain couples TRBV27 to TRBJ1-5, with 10 bases lining up with TRBD1. This CDR3 has 16 amino acids. V shed 3 bases, J shed 7 bases, and the junction held 9 bases outside the gene matches. The V gene's germline CDR1 is MNHEY and CDR2 SMNVEV (reference sequence). CDR3 nucleotide sequence: TGTGCCAGCAGTTTGGTCTCGGGGACAGGGGAACAGCCCCAGCATTTT. This translates into CASSLVSGTGEQPQHF.

The V gene is TRBV24-1, the J gene TRBJ2-1; unclear D gene. Germline V gives CDR1 KGHDR, CDR2 SFDVKD. The CDR3 consists of 11 residues. Trimming removed 6 bases from V and 5 bases from J, with 4 bases in between. CDR3 protein: CATSLNNEQFF. In DNA, the CDR3 is TGTGCCACCAGTCTAAACAATGAGCAGTTCTTC.

The chain has TRBV4-1 and TRBJ1-1; no definite D call. The V gene's germline CDR1 is MGHRA and CDR2 YSYEKL. Between the trimmed V and J ends, which lost 4 bases and 0 bases, there was a span of 6 bases. The length of the CDR3 is 13 residues. The CDR3 spells CASSLVVNTEAFF. In nucleotides, the CDR3 is TGCGCCAGCAGCCTAGTGGTGAACACTGAAGCTTTCTTT.

The CDR3 DNA reads TGTGCCAGCAGTTCCCCCGGGGGGAGCTCCTACAATGAGCAGTTCTTC. This gives the protein CASSSPGGSSYNEQFF. This chain links TRBV28 with TRBJ2-1; 7 bases map to TRBD2. The CDR3 runs to 16 residues. The germline V gene encodes CDR1 MDHEN and CDR2 SYDVKM. V gave up 4 bases and J gave up 0 bases; unmatched junction bases: 6.

The chain has TRBV28 and TRBJ2-7; 8 bases are shared with TRBD1. The CDR3 consists of 13 residues. In germline, CDR1 is MDHEN, CDR2 SYDVKM. V shed 6 bases, J shed 0 bases, and the junction held 1 base outside the gene matches. Here the CDR3 reads CASRGTGSYEQYF. CDR3 in DNA: TGTGCCAGCAGAGGGACAGGCTCCTACGAGCAGTACTTC.

V gene TRBV5-1 combines with J gene TRBJ1-2, with no clear D. CDR3 size: 14 residues. V dropped 0 bases and J dropped 2 bases, with 8 bases sitting between them. Looked up from germline, CDR1 is SGHRS and CDR2 is YFSETQ. The CDR3 region is CASSLDGQNYGYTF. CDR3 sequence (DNA): TGCGCCAGCAGCTTGGATGGTCAGAACTATGGCTACACCTTC.

V usage is TRBV18 and J usage is TRBJ2-7; 10 bases map to TRBD1. Germline loops: CDR1 KGHSH, CDR2 LQKENI. V shed 1 base, J shed 3 bases, and the junction held 9 bases outside the gene matches. This CDR3 contains 17 residues. CDR3 amino acids: CASSPLSAGQGIYEQYF. The CDR3 coding sequence is TGTGCCAGCTCACCACTGAGTGCGGGACAGGGGATCTACGAGCAGTACTTC.

This rearrangement joins TRBV5-5 to TRBJ2-1; TRBD2 agrees at 9 bases. Germline V gene data show CDR1 as SGHKS and CDR2 as YYEKEE (reference sequence). CDR3 length: 16 residues. V lost 4 bases and J lost 2; bases outside the gene matches: 7. CDR3 sequence reads: CASSRLAVGTYNEQFF. The CDR3 DNA sequence: TGTGCCAGCAGCCGACTAGCGGTAGGGACCTACAATGAGCAGTTCTTC.

This clone was picked up a small number of times. This chain uses TRBV11-2 with TRBJ1-3; 9 positions match TRBD1. Germline lookup yields CDR1 SGHAT and CDR2 FQNNGV. The CDR3 runs to 15 residues. V was clipped by 5 bases and J by 5 bases; unmatched bases: 7. CDR3 nucleotide sequence: TGTGCCAGCAGCCCTCCCGGGACAGGGAGAAACACCATATATTTT. It is translated as CASSPPGTGRNTIYF. Full variable domain (remainder filled in from reference TRBV11-2 and TRBJ1-3): EAGVAQSPRYKIIEKRQSVAFWCNPISGHATLYWYQQILGQGPKLLIQFQNNGVVDDSQLPKDRFSAERLKGVDSTLKIQPAKLEDSAVYLCASSPPGTGRNTIYFGEGSWLTVV.

The chain is built from TRBV28 and TRBJ2-1, with TRBD2 matching over 9 bases. The germline V gene encodes CDR1 MDHEN and CDR2 SYDVKM. V shed 5 bases, J shed 5 bases, and the junction held 16 bases outside the gene matches. The CDR3 extends over 18 amino acids. CDR3 DNA: TGTGCCAGCAGTAAGGTGTCTAGCGGGAAGGGGGTGGACAATGAGCAGTTCTTC. It encodes CASSKVSSGKGVDNEQFF.

This sequence joins TRBV4-1 and TRBJ2-3; a weak D match, TRBD2 (6 bases). Trimming shortened V by 3 bases and J by 2 bases, and 18 bases separated the two germline ends. The CDR3 loop spans 17 amino acids. The germline V gene encodes CDR1 MGHRA and CDR2 YSYEKL. The CDR3 is CASSQLSGVSDTDTQYF. The CDR3 bases are TGCGCCAGCAGCCAGCTTTCGGGGGTGTCAGACACAGATACGCAGTATTTT.

The rearrangement links TRBV6-5 to TRBJ2-1; 7 bases map to TRBD2. Germline CDR1 and CDR2: MNHEY and SVGAGI. This CDR3 comprises 15 residues. The trim removed 4 bases at V and 3 bases at J, leaving 6 bases unmatched. The CDR3 sequence is CASSSSGLNYNEQFF. As DNA, the CDR3 is TGTGCCAGCAGTTCCTCGGGACTAAACTACAATGAGCAGTTCTTC.

V usage is TRBV3-1 (or the pseudogene TRBV3-2) and J usage is TRBJ2-7; tentatively, D is TRBD1 (5 bases). CDR1 and CDR2 from the germline V gene are LGHDT and YNNKEL (reference sequence). Trimming removed 0 bases at V and 2 bases at J, with 17 bases between. The CDR3 sequence is 17 residues long. The CDR3 coding sequence is TGTGCCAGCAGCCAAGACCCCTTGAAGGGGTCGCCCTACGAGCAGTACTTC. It specifies CASSQDPLKGSPYEQYF.

The chain couples TRBV28 to TRBJ1-5; 7 bases are a match to TRBD1. CDR1 and CDR2 (germline): MDHEN, SYDVKM. The CDR3 runs to 14 residues. V dropped 3 bases and J dropped 6; count of bases not matched to a gene: 5. In DNA, the CDR3 is TGTGCCAGCAGTTTGGCACAGGGGAGTCAGCCCCAGCATTTT. Its translation: CASSLAQGSQPQHF. The full variable domain, in which reference TRBV28 and TRBJ1-5 provide the parts outside the CDR3, is DVKVTQSSRYLVKRTGEKVFLECVQDMDHENMFWYRQDPGLGLRLIYFSYDVKMKEKGDIPEGYSVSREKKERFSLILESASTNQTSMYLCASSLAQGSQPQHFGDGTRLSIL.

The genes are TRBV28 and TRBJ1-1; the match to TRBD1 covers 10 bases. CDR3 length equals 16 residues. V shed 4 bases and J 10 bases; nucleotides not matched to a gene: 15. Germline CDR1 reads MDHEN; CDR2 reads SYDVKM. CDR3 DNA sequence: TGTGCCAGCAGTTCTCCGGGACAGGGGCCCTTCGGGGGAGCTTTCTTT. It specifies CASSSPGQGPFGGAFF.

The chain has TRBV29-1 and TRBJ2-1; D perhaps matches TRBD2 (6 bases). CDR3 size: 12 residues. V lost 4 bases and J 5 bases, leaving 9 bases between the germline ends. Germline V gives CDR1 SQVTM, CDR2 ANQGSEA. DNA of the CDR3: TGCAGCGTTGGGGGCGGGAACAATGAGCAGTTCTTC. It codes for CSVGGGNNEQFF.

CDR3 amino acids: CASSFQTSGADTQYF. For the CDR3, the DNA is TGTGCCAGCAGTTTTCAGACTAGCGGAGCAGATACGCAGTATTTT. The gene calls are TRBV27 and TRBJ2-3; 9 bases map to TRBD2. The CDR3 covers 15 residues. Trimming removed 3 bases from V and 4 bases from J; junction bases left unmatched: 5. CDR1 is MNHEY, CDR2 SMNVEV, per germline (reference sequence).